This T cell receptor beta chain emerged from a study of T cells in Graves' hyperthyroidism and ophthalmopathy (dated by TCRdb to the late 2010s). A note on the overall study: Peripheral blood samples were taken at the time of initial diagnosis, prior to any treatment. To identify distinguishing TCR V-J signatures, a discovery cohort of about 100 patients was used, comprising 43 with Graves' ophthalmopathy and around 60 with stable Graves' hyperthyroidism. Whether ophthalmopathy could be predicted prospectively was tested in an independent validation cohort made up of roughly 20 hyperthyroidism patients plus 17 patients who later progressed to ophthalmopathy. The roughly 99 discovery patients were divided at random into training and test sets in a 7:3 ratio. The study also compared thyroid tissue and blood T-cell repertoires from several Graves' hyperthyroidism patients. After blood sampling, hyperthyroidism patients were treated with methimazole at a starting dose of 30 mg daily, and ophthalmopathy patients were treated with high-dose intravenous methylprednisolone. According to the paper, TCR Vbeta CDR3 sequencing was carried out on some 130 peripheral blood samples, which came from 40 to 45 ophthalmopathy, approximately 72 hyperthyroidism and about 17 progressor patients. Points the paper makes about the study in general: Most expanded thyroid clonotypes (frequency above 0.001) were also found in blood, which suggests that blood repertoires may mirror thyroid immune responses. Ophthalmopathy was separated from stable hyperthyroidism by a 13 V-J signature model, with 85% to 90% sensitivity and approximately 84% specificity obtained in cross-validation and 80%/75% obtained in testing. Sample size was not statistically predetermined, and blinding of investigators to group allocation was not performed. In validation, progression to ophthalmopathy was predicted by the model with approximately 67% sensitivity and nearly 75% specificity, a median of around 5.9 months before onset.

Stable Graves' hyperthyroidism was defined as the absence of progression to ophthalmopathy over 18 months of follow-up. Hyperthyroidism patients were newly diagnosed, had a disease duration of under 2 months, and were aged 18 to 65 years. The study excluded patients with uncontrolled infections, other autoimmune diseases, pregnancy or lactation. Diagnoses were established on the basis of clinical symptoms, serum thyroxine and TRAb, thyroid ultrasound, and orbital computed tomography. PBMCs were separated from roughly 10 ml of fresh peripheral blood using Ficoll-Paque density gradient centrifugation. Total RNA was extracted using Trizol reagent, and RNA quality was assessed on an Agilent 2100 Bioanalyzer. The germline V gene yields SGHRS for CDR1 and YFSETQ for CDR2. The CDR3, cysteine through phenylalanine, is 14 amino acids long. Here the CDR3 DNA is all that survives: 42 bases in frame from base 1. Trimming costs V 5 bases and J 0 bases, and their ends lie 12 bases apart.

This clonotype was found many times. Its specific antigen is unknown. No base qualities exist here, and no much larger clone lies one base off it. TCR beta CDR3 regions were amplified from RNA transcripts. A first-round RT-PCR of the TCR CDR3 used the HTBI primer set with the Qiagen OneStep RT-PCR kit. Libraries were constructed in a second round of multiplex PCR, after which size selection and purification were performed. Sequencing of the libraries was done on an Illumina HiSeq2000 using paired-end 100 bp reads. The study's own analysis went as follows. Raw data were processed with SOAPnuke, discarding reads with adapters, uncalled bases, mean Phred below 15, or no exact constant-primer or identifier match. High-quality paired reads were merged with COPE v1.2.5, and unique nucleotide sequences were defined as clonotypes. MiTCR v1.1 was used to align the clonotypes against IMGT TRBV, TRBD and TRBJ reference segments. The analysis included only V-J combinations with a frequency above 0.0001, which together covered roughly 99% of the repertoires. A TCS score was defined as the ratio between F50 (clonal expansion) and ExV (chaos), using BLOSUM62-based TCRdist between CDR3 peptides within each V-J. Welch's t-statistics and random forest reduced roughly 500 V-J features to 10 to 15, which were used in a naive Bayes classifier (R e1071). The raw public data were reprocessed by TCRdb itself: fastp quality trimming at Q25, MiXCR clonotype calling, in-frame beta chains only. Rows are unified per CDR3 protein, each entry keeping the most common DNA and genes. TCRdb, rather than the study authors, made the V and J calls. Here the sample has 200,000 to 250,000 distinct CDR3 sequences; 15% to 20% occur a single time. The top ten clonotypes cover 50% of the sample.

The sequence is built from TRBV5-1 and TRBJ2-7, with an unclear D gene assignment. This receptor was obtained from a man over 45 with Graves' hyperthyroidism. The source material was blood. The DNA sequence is TGCGCCAGCAGACAATCTCAGAGCTCCTACGAGCAGTACTTC. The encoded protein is CASRQSQSSYEQYF. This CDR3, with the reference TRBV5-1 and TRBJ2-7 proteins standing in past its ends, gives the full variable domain KAGVTQTPRYLIKTRGQQVTLSCSPISGHRSVSWYQQTPGQGLQFLFEYFSETQRNKGNFPGRFSGRQFSNSRSEMNVSTLELGDSALYLCASRQSQSSYEQYFGPGTRLTVT.